These 4 T cell receptor beta chains were all obtained from the same sample, sequenced in a study of shared clonotypes between healthy human individuals. This table comes from immunoSEQ multiplex PCR, and its TCRdb copy is limited to in-frame clones, with some not included. The sample has hundreds of thousands of clones, roughly 79% seen once. The sequencing sample was made of PBMCs. The receptors derive from a woman in her thirties or forties in good health. Some clones in this sample may be carry-over from other donors' samples.

This clone appeared once. V and J are TRBV7-2 and TRBJ2-5; no reliable D call. Trimming stripped 2 bases from V and 1 base from J, with 5 bases between. CDR3 length: 13 residues. The V gene's germline CDR1 is SGHTA and CDR2 FQGNSA. CDR3 sequence reads: CASSLSSQETQYF. CDR3 in DNA: TGTGCCAGCAGCTTATCCTCCCAAGAGACCCAGTACTTC.

The rearrangement links TRBV2 to TRBJ2-5; 7 bases align to TRBD1. Unmatched junction bases numbered 11, after V lost 3 bases and J lost 7 bases. From germline, CDR1 is SNHLY and CDR2 FYNNEI. The CDR3 loop spans 15 amino acids. The CDR3 sequence is CASSDDRAMVGTQYF. The CDR3 DNA follows: TGTGCCAGCAGTGATGACAGGGCCATGGTTGGGACCCAGTACTTC. Based on the CDR3 plus reference TRBV2 and TRBJ2-5, the full variable domain is EPEVTQTPSHQVTQMGQEVILRCVPISNHLYFYWYRQILGQKVEFLVSFYNNEISEKSEIFDDQFSVERPDGSNFTLKIRSTKLEDSAMYFCASSDDRAMVGTQYFGPGTRLLVL.

V gene TRBV28 combines with J gene TRBJ2-4; D call uncertain. Between the trimmed V and J ends, which lost 2 bases and 0 bases, there was a span of 2 bases. This CDR3 has 13 residues. Looked up from germline, CDR1 is MDHEN and CDR2 is SYDVKM. CDR3 nucleotides: TGTGCCAGCAGTTTACTAGCCAAAAACATTCAGTACTTC. Protein sequence: CASSLLAKNIQYF.

This clone has just one count. The chain employs TRBV5-1 and TRBJ1-2; no clear D. CDR1 is SGHRS, CDR2 YFSETQ, per germline. The CDR3 has 14 residues. Trimming took off 0 bases at V and 4 bases at J, with 10 bases between the two ends. The CDR3 sequence: CASSLDPASYGYTF. The DNA of the CDR3 is TGCGCCAGCAGCTTGGATCCAGCCTCCTATGGCTACACCTTC.